The source of this TCR beta chain is a study of blood T cell repertoires in COVID-19. Everyone who took part was roughly 18 to 90 years old, and they came from 20 to 25 US areas. Germline CDR1 reads KGHDR; CDR2 reads SFDVKD. The ends were cut back, 7 bases at V and 4 bases at J, with 13 bases in the middle. The CDR3 covers 14 residues. Some clones are missing from TCRdb's copy, which holds only in-frame ones; the method was immunoSEQ multiplex PCR. The sample gives a few hundred thousand clones, roughly 84% of which show up once; approximately 1.5% is in the top ten. The sequence came from a woman between 18 and 29 years old who had been exposed to COVID-19. The rearrangement uses TRBV24-1 and TRBJ2-1, with D maybe TRBD2 (7 bases). Sequenced sample: PBMCs or T cells enriched from blood (not recorded which). DNA of the CDR3: TGTGCCACCAGGAGGGGGGGGCCGTACAATGAGCAGTTCTTC. The encoded protein is CATRRGGPYNEQFF.